The 9 T cell receptor beta chains in this list originate from one sample, sequenced in a study of cytomegalovirus exposure and HLA in healthy donors. A multiplex PCR was run with 60 Vbeta primers and 13 Jbeta primers. The method was immunoSEQ multiplex PCR; TCRdb's version includes in-frame clones alone and lacks a portion of them. The sample yields about 120,000 clones, about 66% seen once. Input material: PBMCs. The receptors were gathered from a man aged 25 to 40 in good health and CMV-seropositive.

This sequence joins TRBV19 and TRBJ1-2, with 8 positions matching TRBD1. The CDR3 covers 14 residues. The germline V gene has CDR1 LNHDA and CDR2 SQIVND (reference sequence). J lost 5 bases, V lost 3 bases, and 5 bases had no gene match. CDR3 bases: TGTGCCAGTAGTATCGACAGGGGCTGGTATGGCTACACCTTC. Its translation is CASSIDRGWYGYTF.

This clone turned up a few times. The V and J genes are TRBV4-1 and TRBJ1-1; D is ambiguous. The V end was cut by 0 bases, the J end by 0 bases, with 8 bases between. CDR3 size: 15 residues. In germline, CDR1 is MGHRA, CDR2 YSYEKL. CDR3 nucleotides: TGCGCCAGCAGCCAAGAAGCGGGCGTGAACACTGAAGCTTTCTTT. As protein: CASSQEAGVNTEAFF.

This clone came up a few times. J is TRBJ2-2 and V is TRBV5-5, with D unresolved. V lost 4 bases and J 2 bases, leaving 6 bases between the germline ends. This CDR3 has 13 residues. Germline V gene data show CDR1 as SGHKS and CDR2 as YYEKEE (reference sequence). The CDR3 sequence: CASSETNTGELFF. The CDR3 DNA sequence: TGTGCCAGCAGCGAAACAAACACCGGGGAGCTGTTTTTT.

Only one count was recorded for this clone. The V gene is TRBV7-2, the J gene TRBJ2-4; 16 positions match TRBD2. The CDR3 is 18 residues long. Germline CDR1 reads SGHTA; CDR2 reads FQGNSA. The junction had 3 bases not matched to a gene; V was cut back by 4 bases and J by 0 bases. The DNA for the CDR3 is TGTGCCAGCAGCTCCGGGACTAGCGGGAGGGTAGCCAAAAACATTCAGTACTTC. Translating gives CASSSGTSGRVAKNIQYF.

In regard to this clone: Other nucleotide sequences from this sample produce the same CDR3. The rearrangement links TRBV11-2 to TRBJ2-1; weak D call: TRBD2 (6 bases). Trimming took 5 bases from V and 3 from J, leaving 20 bases between them. The V gene's germline CDR1 is SGHAT and CDR2 FQNNGV. The CDR3 is 17 amino acids. CDR3 sequence (DNA): TGTGCCAGCAGCCAGAGGCGTGCGGGATACCTCTACAATGAGCAGTTCTTC. Amino acid sequence: CASSQRRAGYLYNEQFF.

The chain recombines TRBV5-4 with TRBJ2-3; the match to TRBD2 covers 11 bases. The CDR3 is 19 residues long. Per germline, CDR1 SGHNT and CDR2 YYREEE (reference sequence). The trim removed 0 bases at V and 0 bases at J, leaving 9 bases unmatched. The CDR3 nucleotides are TGTGCCAGCAGCTTGGGAATGCGACTAGCGGGATTGAGCACAGATACGCAGTATTTT. This encodes CASSLGMRLAGLSTDTQYF.

The rearrangement joins TRBV19 to TRBJ1-5, with D hard to call. Trimming took off 3 bases at V and 6 bases at J, with 12 bases between the two ends. The CDR3 sequence is 14 residues long. From germline, CDR1 is LNHDA and CDR2 SQIVND (reference sequence). CDR3 coding DNA: TGTGCCAGTAGTATGGAACTGGGCGTTCAGCCCCAGCATTTT. Protein sequence: CASSMELGVQPQHF.

V gene TRBV21-1 combines with J gene TRBJ2-7; TRBD1, the table's D call, lacks a check against the DNA. TRBV21-1 is tagged as a pseudogene. The CDR3 runs 19 residues. The CDR3 sequence: CASSKEGPPRQATHYEQYF. DNA of the CDR3: TGTGCCAGCAGCAAAGAAGGGCCCCCAAGACAGGCGACCCACTACGAGCAGTACTTC.

Only one count was recorded for this clone. This chain connects TRBV30 to TRBJ2-3; D is possibly TRBD2 (6 bases). V lost 3 bases, J lost 12 bases, and 28 bases lay in between. From germline, CDR1 is GTSNPN and CDR2 SVGIG (reference sequence). The CDR3 loop spans 16 amino acids. The CDR3 nucleotides are TGTGCCTGGAGCCCCCCGCATGGAGGGTCTAAGATACGACAGTATTTT. Its translation: CAWSPPHGGSKIRQYF. Supplemented by reference TRBV30 and TRBJ2-3, the full variable domain reads SQTIHQWPATLVQPVGSPLSLECTVEGTSNPNLYWYRQAAGRGLQLLFYSVGIGQISSEVPQNLSASRPQDRQFILSSKKLLLSDSGFYLCAWSPPHGGSKIRQYFGPGTRLTVL.